The rows below give T cell receptor beta chains drawn from one sample of a study of T cells in Graves' hyperthyroidism and ophthalmopathy. One entry per CDR3 protein, called by TCRdb with MiXCR from the multiplex PCR reads. This table holds 330,000 or so distinct CDR3 sequences, roughly 18% found once. What was sequenced was blood. The receptor source for this set is a woman aged 40 to 49 with Graves' ophthalmopathy. CDR3s include the opening cysteine and the closing phenylalanine or tryptophan. The order of the fields is V gene, clone size, J gene, D gene, CDR3 DNA, CDR3 protein. D genes are given only for firm matches. Clone size is shown for a subset of rows, as once, few, many or a class of expanded clone.

v_call: TRBV6-1
clone_size: many
j_call: TRBJ2-5
d_call: .
cdr3_nt: TGTGCCAGCAGTAAGCCCCGGGACAGGACTAGAGAGACCCAGTACTTC
cdr3_aa: CASSKPRDRTRETQYF

v_call: TRBV30
clone_size: many
j_call: TRBJ2-7
d_call: TRBD1
cdr3_nt: TGTGCCTGGAGTCTTACAGGGGACGCCTTTTACGAGCAGTACTTC
cdr3_aa: CAWSLTGDAFYEQYF

v_call: TRBV6-4
clone_size: many
j_call: TRBJ1-2
d_call: TRBD1
cdr3_nt: TGTGCCAGCGTGTACCGGGACAGGGAGTTTACTGGGGGCTACACCTTC
cdr3_aa: CASVYRDREFTGGYTF

v_call: TRBV12-3/TRBV12-4
clone_size: many
j_call: TRBJ1-1
d_call: TRBD1
cdr3_nt: TGTGCCAGCAGAGTCACCCGGGACAGGGGGACTGAAGCTTTCTTT
cdr3_aa: CASRVTRDRGTEAFF

v_call: TRBV28
clone_size: many
j_call: TRBJ2-5
d_call: TRBD2
cdr3_nt: TGTGCCAGCAGTTTATTAAATCTAGCGGGAGATACCCGAGAGACCCAGTACTTC
cdr3_aa: CASSLLNLAGDTRETQYF

v_call: TRBV28
clone_size: many
j_call: TRBJ1-2
d_call: .
cdr3_nt: TGTGCCAGCAGTTCCTTGATGGGCTACACCTTC
cdr3_aa: CASSSLMGYTF

v_call: TRBV12-3/TRBV12-4
clone_size: .
j_call: TRBJ1-2
d_call: TRBD1
cdr3_nt: TGTGCCAGCAGTACACAGGGGGCGAAGTATGGCTACACCTTC
cdr3_aa: CASSTQGAKYGYTF

v_call: TRBV28
clone_size: .
j_call: TRBJ2-5
d_call: .
cdr3_nt: TGTGCCAGCAGTCCCCGGGTGGGGTTTGAAGAGACCCAGTACTTC
cdr3_aa: CASSPRVGFEETQYF

v_call: TRBV11-2
clone_size: many
j_call: TRBJ2-7
d_call: .
cdr3_nt: TGTGCCAGCAGCTTAGTTTGGGTCCACGAGCAGTACTTC
cdr3_aa: CASSLVWVHEQYF

v_call: TRBV28
clone_size: many
j_call: TRBJ2-7
d_call: TRBD2
cdr3_nt: TGTGCCAGCAGTCGCCAGAGACTAGCGGGGCCAACCTACGAGCAGTACTTC
cdr3_aa: CASSRQRLAGPTYEQYF

v_call: TRBV7-6
clone_size: .
j_call: TRBJ2-7
d_call: TRBD2
cdr3_nt: TGTGCCAGCAGCTTAGCGCCGGGACTAGCGGGAGCAAACGAGCAGTACTTC
cdr3_aa: CASSLAPGLAGANEQYF

v_call: TRBV15
clone_size: many
j_call: TRBJ1-1
d_call: .
cdr3_nt: TGTGCCACCGTTCTTTCAGGGTTGAACACTGAAGCTTTCTTT
cdr3_aa: CATVLSGLNTEAFF

v_call: TRBV5-1
clone_size: many
j_call: TRBJ2-7
d_call: TRBD2
cdr3_nt: TGCGCCAGCAGCTCGATGGGACTAGCGGGAGTCAGTGCGGAAGAGCAGTACTTC
cdr3_aa: CASSSMGLAGVSAEEQYF

v_call: TRBV7-2
clone_size: .
j_call: TRBJ2-7
d_call: .
cdr3_nt: TGTGCCAGCAGCTTAGCGGAAGGGTACGAGCAGTACTTC
cdr3_aa: CASSLAEGYEQYF

v_call: TRBV6-5
clone_size: many
j_call: TRBJ1-5
d_call: .
cdr3_nt: TGTGCCAGCAGTTACTCGGGGAAGGCTGGTCAGCCCCAGCATTTT
cdr3_aa: CASSYSGKAGQPQHF

v_call: TRBV19
clone_size: many
j_call: TRBJ2-5
d_call: TRBD1
cdr3_nt: TGTGCCAGCCAGCAAGCTCAGGGGGCCGGAGAGACCCAGTACTTC
cdr3_aa: CASQQAQGAGETQYF

v_call: TRBV6-2/TRBV6-3
clone_size: many
j_call: TRBJ1-1
d_call: .
cdr3_nt: TGTGCCAGCAGTCGGGGAGGGTATAAGTCGACTGAAGCTTTCTTT
cdr3_aa: CASSRGGYKSTEAFF

v_call: TRBV10-3
clone_size: .
j_call: TRBJ2-5
d_call: .
cdr3_nt: TGTGCCATCAGGGTCGGCGGGCCCGGGCGGGGAGAGACCCAGTACTTC
cdr3_aa: CAIRVGGPGRGETQYF

v_call: TRBV7-9
clone_size: many
j_call: TRBJ2-7
d_call: TRBD2
cdr3_nt: TGTGCCAGCAGCGCGCCTAGCGGGAGAAACTACGAGCAGTACTTC
cdr3_aa: CASSAPSGRNYEQYF

v_call: TRBV27
clone_size: many
j_call: TRBJ1-2
d_call: .
cdr3_nt: TGTGCCAGCAGTGTTACGGGGGGTGAAGGCTACACCTTC
cdr3_aa: CASSVTGGEGYTF

v_call: TRBV2
clone_size: .
j_call: TRBJ2-2
d_call: .
cdr3_nt: TGTGTCAGCAGAGACTTGAACACCGGGGAGCTGTTTTTT
cdr3_aa: CVSRDLNTGELFF

v_call: TRBV15
clone_size: many
j_call: TRBJ2-7
d_call: TRBD1
cdr3_nt: TGTGCCACCAGCAGAGACAGGGGGCAATCCTACGAGCAGTACTTC
cdr3_aa: CATSRDRGQSYEQYF

v_call: TRBV27
clone_size: many
j_call: TRBJ2-7
d_call: TRBD2
cdr3_nt: TGTGCCAGCAAACTAGCGGGAGGGATACTCTACGAGCAGTACTTC
cdr3_aa: CASKLAGGILYEQYF

v_call: TRBV4-1
clone_size: many
j_call: TRBJ1-3
d_call: .
cdr3_nt: TGCGCCAGCAGCCAAGCTCTCTCTGGAAACACCATATATTTT
cdr3_aa: CASSQALSGNTIYF

v_call: TRBV5-1
clone_size: many
j_call: TRBJ2-7
d_call: TRBD2
cdr3_nt: TGCGCCAGCAGCTCCGGGACTACTTCCTACGAGCAGTACTTC
cdr3_aa: CASSSGTTSYEQYF